Shown below are 27 T cell receptor beta chains from a single sample sequenced in a study of T cell clones after liver transplantation. Method: immunoSEQ multiplex PCR; TCRdb's copy keeps in-frame clones and lacks some. This table holds roughly 57,000 clones, over 70% found once. Sequenced here: CD4+ T cells from blood, sampled before liver transplant. These receptors were collected from a human donor who received a liver transplant.

This clone showed up just a few times. This may arise from a read error, as a much more abundant clone is one base away. The sample holds other DNA sequences that translate to the same CDR3. The chain links TRBV6-5 to TRBJ1-3; 9 positions agree with TRBD1. Trimming took 0 bases from V and 3 from J; bases not matched to a gene: 3. CDR1 is MNHEY, CDR2 SVGAGI, per germline. This CDR3 spans 16 amino acids. CDR3 amino acids: CASSYSGQGYGNTIYF. CDR3 nucleotides: TGTGCCAGCAGTTACTCGGGACAGGGCTATGGAAACACCATATATTTT.

CDR3 DNA: TGTGCCAGCAGCCCGTTAGGAGCCTACAATGAGCAGTTCTTC. Protein: CASSPLGAYNEQFF. The chain is built from TRBV14 and TRBJ2-1; D unclear. The V end lost 4 bases, the J end lost 2 bases, and 9 bases lay between the germline ends. This CDR3 is built from 14 residues. In germline, CDR1 is SGHDN, CDR2 FVKESK.

This clone was detected only a few times. The chain recombines TRBV19 with TRBJ2-7; the D gene is possibly TRBD1 (6 bases). Germline-derived CDR1 and CDR2 are LNHDA and SQIVND (reference sequence). CDR3 length: 13 amino acids. Trimming stripped 3 bases from V and 6 bases from J, with 12 bases between. DNA of the CDR3: TGTGCCAGTAGTATTAACGAAGGGGGCGAGCAGTACTTC. It translates to CASSINEGGEQYF.

Relative to its sample, this clone is medium-sized. This chain connects TRBV6-1 to TRBJ1-3; D not resolved. Trimming cost V 0 bases and J 7 bases, with 16 bases left between them. The CDR3 is made up of 16 amino acids. Germline V lookup: CDR1 MNHNS, CDR2 SASEGT. Written as DNA, the CDR3 is TGTGCCAGCAGTGAAGCCCCGGCCGGGGAGAGGAACACCATATATTTT. Translating gives CASSEAPAGERNTIYF.

This rearrangement joins TRBV5-4 to TRBJ2-7; maybe TRBD1 (6 bases). Germline V gene lookup returns CDR1 SGHNT and CDR2 YYREEE (reference sequence). V dropped 3 bases and J dropped 2 bases, with 12 bases sitting between them. The CDR3 has 14 residues. CDR3 region: CASSYNRETYEQYF. CDR3 DNA: TGTGCCAGCAGCTACAACAGGGAGACCTACGAGCAGTACTTC. The entire variable domain, with the rest obtained from reference TRBV5-4 and TRBJ2-7, is as follows: ETGVTQSPTHLIKTRGQQVTLRCSSQSGHNTVSWYQQALGQGPQFIFQYYREEENGRGNFPPRFSGLQFPNYSSELNVNALELDDSALYLCASSYNRETYEQYFGPGTRLTVT.

The CDR3 bases are TGTGCCAGCATGGACAGGAAGTCCACAGATACGCAGTATTTT. Translation gives CASMDRKSTDTQYF. The chain carries TRBV27 and TRBJ2-3; 7 nucleotides match TRBD1. Germline CDR1 and CDR2: MNHEY and SMNVEV (reference sequence). The CDR3 has 14 residues. Trimming removed 7 bases from V and 2 bases from J; junction bases left unmatched: 6.

This clone was detected once. The V call is TRBV28, the J call TRBJ1-6; 8 positions agree with TRBD1. There are 16 residues in the CDR3. Germline CDR1 is MDHEN and CDR2 is SYDVKM. V shed 3 bases, J shed 5 bases, and the junction held 6 bases outside the gene matches. CDR3 protein: CASSLRQGQDNSPLHF. CDR3 DNA sequence: TGTGCCAGCAGTTTGCGACAGGGGCAAGATAATTCACCCCTCCACTTT.

This clone has more than one count but fewer than ten. The genes are TRBV6-5 and TRBJ2-4; D might be TRBD2 (6 bases). V dropped 2 bases and J dropped 9 bases, with 11 bases sitting between them. The germline V gene encodes CDR1 MNHEY and CDR2 SVGAGI. CDR3 length equals 13 residues. The DNA for the CDR3 is TGTGCCAGCAGTTACGTCAGGGAGGCCATTCAGTACTTC. It specifies CASSYVREAIQYF.

The chain carries TRBV15 and TRBJ1-5, with D tentatively TRBD1 (5 bases). The germline gives CDR1 LNHNV, CDR2 YYDKDF (reference sequence). V was clipped by 1 base and J by 5 bases, with 21 bases between them. The CDR3 runs 18 residues. DNA of the CDR3: TGTGCCACCAGCAGAGGAGCCGGGGGTCGGATCGGGGATCAGCCCCAGCATTTT. This sequence encodes CATSRGAGGRIGDQPQHF.

The sample holds a few counts of this clone. This chain links TRBV2 with TRBJ1-6; D not resolved. The CDR3 spans 13 residues. V was cut by 3 bases and J by 10 bases, with 10 bases left in between. Germline V gene sequence: CDR1 SNHLY, CDR2 FYNNEI. In nucleotides, the CDR3 is TGTGCCAGCAGTGACGCAGGCGACTCACCCCTCCACTTT. Its translation: CASSDAGDSPLHF.

This sequence joins TRBV30 and TRBJ2-7, with 10 bases fitting TRBD2. With 2 bases clipped from V and 4 bases from J, the junction kept 5 bases outside the gene matches. Germline CDR1 reads GTSNPN; CDR2 reads SVGIG (reference sequence). CDR3 length: 14 amino acids. The CDR3: CAWSHSGGTYEQYF. In nucleotides, the CDR3 is TGTGCCTGGAGTCATAGCGGGGGGACTTACGAGCAGTACTTC.

The chain links TRBV5-4 to TRBJ2-3; 11 bases match TRBD2. The CDR3 is 16 amino acids. V was pared by 3 bases and J by 2 bases, with 5 bases of the junction left unmatched. From germline, CDR1 is SGHNT and CDR2 YYREEE (reference sequence). The DNA for the CDR3 is TGTGCCAGCAGCTCCTCTAGCGGGGGGTACACAGATACGCAGTATTTT. Protein product: CASSSSSGGYTDTQYF. Looking up the rest from reference TRBV5-4 and TRBJ2-3 gives the full variable domain: ETGVTQSPTHLIKTRGQQVTLRCSSQSGHNTVSWYQQALGQGPQFIFQYYREEENGRGNFPPRFSGLQFPNYSSELNVNALELDDSALYLCASSSSSGGYTDTQYFGPGTRLTVL.

This clone was picked up many times. The J gene is TRBJ1-3, the V gene TRBV28; D may be TRBD1 (5 bases). Trimming took off 2 bases at V and 4 bases at J, with 9 bases between the two ends. The CDR3 is 14 amino acids. CDR1 and CDR2 (germline): MDHEN, SYDVKM. The CDR3 sequence: CASSLVAGGNTIYF. As DNA, the CDR3 is TGTGCCAGCAGTTTAGTAGCAGGGGGAAACACCATATATTTT. Complete variable domain (other parts from reference TRBV28 and TRBJ1-3): DVKVTQSSRYLVKRTGEKVFLECVQDMDHENMFWYRQDPGLGLRLIYFSYDVKMKEKGDIPEGYSVSREKKERFSLILESASTNQTSMYLCASSLVAGGNTIYFGEGSWLTVV.

This sequence joins TRBV4-2 and TRBJ2-1; D possibly corresponds to TRBD2 (6 bases). The CDR3 contains 17 residues. Germline V gene data show CDR1 as LGHNA and CDR2 as YNFKEQ. Trimming left V 0 bases short and J 5 bases short, with 17 bases between. CDR3 protein: CASSQDPGLRPNNEQFF. DNA of the CDR3: TGTGCCAGCAGCCAAGATCCGGGACTTCGCCCTAACAATGAGCAGTTCTTC.

The sample holds one count of this clone. J is TRBJ2-4 and V is TRBV29-1, with 9 bases aligning to TRBD2. This CDR3 has 15 amino acids. CDR1 SQVTM and CDR2 ANQGSEA come from the germline V gene. V was pared by 3 bases and J by 4 bases, with 7 bases of the junction left unmatched. The CDR3 spells CSVEWATSGKNIQYF. The CDR3 DNA is TGCAGCGTTGAGTGGGCGACTAGCGGTAAAAACATTCAGTACTTC.

J is TRBJ2-7 and V is TRBV11-1; TRBD1 aligns across 11 bases. With 4 bases clipped from V and 3 bases from J, the junction kept 2 bases outside the gene matches. This CDR3 has 14 residues. The germline gives CDR1 SGHAT, CDR2 FQDESV (reference sequence). CDR3 loop: CASSWGTGGYEQYF. The CDR3, as DNA: TGTGCCAGCAGCTGGGGGACAGGGGGCTACGAGCAGTACTTC. Full variable domain (remainder filled in from reference TRBV11-1 and TRBJ2-7): EAEVAQSPRYKITEKSQAVAFWCDPISGHATLYWYRQILGQGPELLVQFQDESVVDDSQLPKDRFSAERLKGVDSTLKIQPAELGDSAMYLCASSWGTGGYEQYFGPGTRLTVT.

The chain links TRBV27 to TRBJ2-3, with 9 bases matching TRBD2. The CDR3 is 15 amino acids. Germline V lookup: CDR1 MNHEY, CDR2 SMNVEV (reference sequence). V lost 6 bases to trimming and J lost 6 bases; unmatched junction nucleotides: 10. The CDR3 sequence is CASSIKQRGADTQYF. CDR3 sequence (DNA): TGTGCCAGCAGCATAAAACAGCGGGGGGCCGATACGCAGTATTTT.

The chain recombines TRBV27 with TRBJ1-2; 8 bases map to TRBD1. Germline loops: CDR1 MNHEY, CDR2 SMNVEV (reference sequence). The J segment lost 6 bases and the V segment lost 7 bases, leaving 13 bases of the junction unmatched. This CDR3 is 15 amino acids long. CDR3 coding DNA: TGTGCCAGCACATCGAGACAGGGGATAGTTAATGGCTACACCTTC. This sequence encodes CASTSRQGIVNGYTF.

The chain carries TRBV28 and TRBJ2-3; tentatively, D is TRBD2 (5 bases). V shed 4 bases and J shed 2 bases, with 13 bases lying between them. Germline V gene data show CDR1 as MDHEN and CDR2 as SYDVKM. The CDR3 sequence is 15 residues long. CDR3 coding DNA: TGTGCCAGCAGTTCTCAGCTAGCTAACACAGATACGCAGTATTTT. It specifies CASSSQLANTDTQYF.

The V and J genes are TRBV30 and TRBJ1-2; D remains ambiguous. The CDR3 has 15 residues. The ends were cut back, 1 base at V and 4 bases at J, with 16 bases in the middle. Germline V gives CDR1 GTSNPN, CDR2 SVGIG (reference sequence). The CDR3 nucleotides are TGTGCCTGGAGTGCAGGAGGGTCGACGGGCTATGGCTACACCTTC. Residues: CAWSAGGSTGYGYTF. Combining the CDR3 with reference TRBV30 and TRBJ1-2 gives the whole variable domain SQTIHQWPATLVQPVGSPLSLECTVEGTSNPNLYWYRQAAGRGLQLLFYSVGIGQISSEVPQNLSASRPQDRQFILSSKKLLLSDSGFYLCAWSAGGSTGYGYTFGSGTRLTVV.

The chain employs TRBV5-1 and TRBJ2-2, with TRBD2 identical over 7 bases. J was trimmed by 2 bases and V by 4 bases; bases with no gene match: 5. The germline V gene has CDR1 SGHRS and CDR2 YFSETQ. The CDR3 runs to 15 residues. The CDR3 sequence is CASSPGLINTGELFF. The CDR3 coding sequence is TGCGCCAGCAGCCCGGGACTAATTAACACCGGGGAGCTGTTTTTT.

This chain links TRBV18 with TRBJ1-4; D is uncertain. The germline V and J ends were trimmed by 1 base and 8 bases, with 14 bases remaining between them. Germline lookup yields CDR1 KGHSH and CDR2 LQKENI. This CDR3 contains 15 residues. The CDR3 protein is CASSPQVQRKEKLFF. CDR3 coding DNA: TGTGCCAGCTCACCACAGGTCCAGAGGAAGGAAAAACTGTTTTTT.

The J gene is TRBJ1-1, the V gene TRBV5-4; no definite D call. The CDR3 has 12 amino acids. V was pared by 5 bases and J by 4 bases, with 9 bases between. Germline V lookup: CDR1 SGHNT, CDR2 YYREEE (reference sequence). CDR3 DNA: TGTGCCAGCAGTATACATGGCACTGAAGCTTTCTTT. Its protein is CASSIHGTEAFF.

The chain couples TRBV29-1 to TRBJ1-2; 9 positions agree with TRBD1. Unmatched junction bases numbered 6, after V lost 7 bases and J lost 6 bases. Germline V gene lookup returns CDR1 SQVTM and CDR2 ANQGSEA. The CDR3 covers 12 residues. The CDR3 protein is CSERTGADGYTF. The CDR3 region has the DNA TGCAGCGAACGGACAGGGGCGGATGGCTACACCTTC.

This clone was counted a few times. J is TRBJ2-7 and V is TRBV28, with 8 bases matching TRBD1. V gave up 2 bases and J gave up 0 bases; unmatched junction bases: 3. Germline CDR1 is MDHEN and CDR2 is SYDVKM. The CDR3 has 15 amino acids. CDR3 in amino acids: CASSLQGAFSYEQYF. In nucleotides, the CDR3 is TGTGCCAGCAGTTTACAGGGGGCTTTCTCCTACGAGCAGTACTTC.

This sequence joins TRBV7-2 and TRBJ2-5; D is perhaps TRBD2 (6 bases). CDR1 and CDR2 (germline): SGHTA, FQGNSA. CDR3 length: 16 residues. With 5 bases removed from V and 4 bases from J, the gap between germline ends came to 20 bases. As DNA, the CDR3 is TGTGCCAGCAGCCCTTCGAGCGGACTGGGAGGAGAGACCCAGTACTTC. This codes for CASSPSSGLGGETQYF.

The rearrangement uses TRBV29-1 and TRBJ2-3; 7 bases agree with TRBD2. This CDR3 region has 11 residues. V trimming: 6 bases; J trimming: 9 bases; junction bases outside the gene matches: 6. Germline V gene data show CDR1 as SQVTM and CDR2 as ANQGSEA. CDR3 coding DNA: TGCAGCGTGGGAGGGACCTCCACGCAGTATTTT. This translates into CSVGGTSTQYF.